The 25 T cell receptor beta chains presented below share a single source sample, sequenced in a study of beta chain features in type 1 diabetes. Isolated RNA was reverse transcribed in full, so expressed TCRB transcripts were sequenced. The repertoire was sequenced with immunoSEQ multiplex PCR; TCRdb's copy has only in-frame clones and lacks some. This table has 130,000 to 150,000 clones, around 7% appearing once. Sequences were obtained from central memory CD4+ T cells from blood. These receptors came from a woman in her twenties or thirties in good health.

The chain joins TRBV2 to TRBJ1-4; D ambiguous. Germline V gene lookup returns CDR1 SNHLY and CDR2 FYNNEI. This CDR3 contains 13 residues. Trimming left V 6 bases short and J 5 bases short, with 10 bases between. The CDR3 protein is CASRVDYNEKLFF. The CDR3 nucleotides read TGTGCCAGCAGAGTTGACTACAATGAAAAACTGTTTTTT.

This clone came up a few times. The chain employs TRBV19 and TRBJ2-3; TRBD2 might be the D (5 bases). The germline V gene encodes CDR1 LNHDA and CDR2 SQIVND (reference sequence). Trimming took off 6 bases at V and 5 bases at J, with 6 bases between the two ends. The CDR3 length is 11 residues. The CDR3 nucleotides read TGTGCCAGTAGGAGGGAAGATACGCAGTATTTT. Protein product: CASRREDTQYF. The full variable domain, with the rest looked up from reference TRBV19 and TRBJ2-3, is DGGITQSPKYLFRKEGQNVTLSCEQNLNHDAMYWYRQDPGQGLRLIYYSQIVNDFQKGDIAEGYSVSREKKESFPLTVTSAQKNPTAFYLCASRREDTQYFGPGTRLTVL.

This clone was seen a few times. The chain uses TRBV29-1 and TRBJ1-2; 7 bases are a match to TRBD1. The germline gives CDR1 SQVTM, CDR2 ANQGSEA. The CDR3 is 13 residues long. V was clipped by 5 bases and J by 3 bases; unmatched bases: 6. The DNA for the CDR3 is TGCAGCGTTTCCGTAGGGGGCGACTATGGCTACACCTTC. Translated, it gives CSVSVGGDYGYTF.

There are a few counts of this clone. The chain employs TRBV5-4 and TRBJ2-1; 7 bases are shared with TRBD1. Germline assignment: CDR1 SGHNT and CDR2 YYREEE (reference sequence). Trimming cost V 4 bases and J 2 bases; bases outside gene matches: 6. This CDR3 comprises 15 residues. The CDR3 coding sequence is TGTGCCAGCAGCCAACAGGGGCAGGCCTACAATGAGCAGTTCTTC. Residues: CASSQQGQAYNEQFF.

J is TRBJ2-1 and V is TRBV9; a weak D match, TRBD2 (6 bases). Germline V gives CDR1 SGDLS, CDR2 YYNGEE. The germline V and J ends were trimmed by 4 bases and 8 bases, with 16 bases remaining between them. The CDR3 spans 14 residues. The CDR3 bases are TGTGCCAGCAGCTTTCGTAGCGGCCTTGATGAGCAGTTCTTC. It encodes CASSFRSGLDEQFF.

This clone was seen only a few times. J is TRBJ1-1 and V is TRBV9; possibly TRBD1 for D (5 bases). The V end lost 6 bases, the J end lost 4 bases, and 19 bases lay between the germline ends. Germline CDR1 and CDR2: SGDLS and YYNGEE. This CDR3 region has 15 residues. The CDR3 sequence: CASNPYGGGSTEAFF. The DNA for the CDR3 is TGTGCCAGCAACCCCTACGGCGGGGGAAGCACTGAAGCTTTCTTT.

The chain has TRBV2 and TRBJ2-6; 7 nucleotides agree with TRBD1. This CDR3 contains 16 residues. V trimming: 4 bases; J trimming: 1 base; junction bases outside the gene matches: 4. Germline CDR1 is SNHLY and CDR2 is FYNNEI. In DNA, the CDR3 is TGTGCCAGCAGTGGACAGGGTAGGTCTGGGGCCAACGTCCTGACTTTC. It codes for CASSGQGRSGANVLTF. The variable domain in full, with the rest retrieved from reference TRBV2 and TRBJ2-6, is EPEVTQTPSHQVTQMGQEVILRCVPISNHLYFYWYRQILGQKVEFLVSFYNNEISEKSEIFDDQFSVERPDGSNFTLKIRSTKLEDSAMYFCASSGQGRSGANVLTFGAGSRLTVL.

This clone was counted between two and nine times. This sequence joins TRBV7-2 and TRBJ2-3; 9 bases are a match to TRBD2. Germline V gives CDR1 SGHTA, CDR2 FQGNSA. The CDR3 has 15 amino acids. With V trimmed by 1 base and J by 6 bases, 5 bases remained unmatched. CDR3 bases: TGTGCCAGCAGCTTAGAGCTGGCGGGAGGGGATACGCAGTATTTT. This gives the protein CASSLELAGGDTQYF.

This clone was counted only a few times. The chain recombines TRBV4-1 with TRBJ2-3; 12 bases map to TRBD1. Germline V gene sequence: CDR1 MGHRA, CDR2 YSYEKL. J was trimmed by 2 bases and V by 5 bases; bases with no gene match: 8. The CDR3 is 17 residues long. CDR3 sequence: CASSATGTGGFTDTQYF. The DNA of the CDR3 is TGCGCCAGCAGCGCCACCGGGACAGGGGGCTTCACAGATACGCAGTATTTT.

The genes are TRBV4-2 and TRBJ2-7; 8 nucleotides align to TRBD2. Trimming cost V 2 bases and J 4 bases; bases outside gene matches: 4. The V gene's germline CDR1 is LGHNA and CDR2 YNFKEQ. CDR3 length equals 14 residues. DNA of the CDR3: TGTGCCAGCAGCCAAACGGGAGGGTCTTACGAGCAGTACTTC. It yields the protein CASSQTGGSYEQYF.

This clone showed up just a few times. The chain has TRBV28 and TRBJ2-7; the match to TRBD1 covers 7 bases. Germline V gene sequence: CDR1 MDHEN, CDR2 SYDVKM. The CDR3 is 15 amino acids. The V segment lost 3 bases and the J segment 3 bases; nucleotides outside the gene matches: 8. The CDR3 here is CASSFTYRGSYEQYF. The CDR3 DNA follows: TGTGCCAGCAGTTTCACCTACAGGGGTAGCTACGAGCAGTACTTC.

The rearrangement links TRBV11-2 to TRBJ1-4, with 8 bases that match TRBD1. V dropped 0 bases and J dropped 6; count of bases not matched to a gene: 0. The CDR3 covers 14 residues. CDR1 SGHAT and CDR2 FQNNGV come from the germline V gene. Here the CDR3 DNA reads TGTGCCAGCAGCTTAGACAGGGGGCATGAAAAACTGTTTTTT. Its protein product is CASSLDRGHEKLFF.

This clone was detected only a few times. V and J are TRBV7-2 and TRBJ2-6; 10 bases line up with TRBD1. This CDR3 is 19 amino acids long. Germline V gene sequence: CDR1 SGHTA, CDR2 FQGNSA. The trim removed 3 bases at V and 0 bases at J, leaving 8 bases unmatched. The CDR3 sequence: CASSFPDRGLYSGANVLTF. CDR3 coding DNA: TGTGCCAGCAGCTTTCCGGACAGGGGGTTATACTCTGGGGCCAACGTCCTGACTTTC.

The V call is TRBV15, the J call TRBJ2-5; 9 nucleotides match TRBD1. With 2 bases clipped from V and 5 bases from J, the junction kept 3 bases outside the gene matches. Per germline, CDR1 LNHNV and CDR2 YYDKDF (reference sequence). The CDR3 is made up of 14 amino acids. CDR3 nucleotides: TGTGCCACCAGCAGAACCGGGACAGGGGAGACCCAGTACTTC. This codes for CATSRTGTGETQYF. Filled out from reference TRBV15 and TRBJ2-5, the complete variable domain reads DAMVIQNPRYQVTQFGKPVTLSCSQTLNHNVMYWYQQKSSQAPKLLFHYYDKDFNNEADTPDNFQSRRPNTSFCFLDIRSPGLGDTAMYLCATSRTGTGETQYFGPGTRLLVL.

The CDR3 bases are TGTGCCAGCAGGAAGGGGATCATTAGCACCGGGGAGCTGTTTTTT. Its translation is CASRKGIISTGELFF. The V call is TRBV6-1, the J call TRBJ2-2; maybe TRBD1 (5 bases). Germline assignment: CDR1 MNHNS and CDR2 SASEGT. Trimming removed 6 bases at V and 4 bases at J, with 15 bases between. This CDR3 is 15 amino acids long.

This clone was seen many times. This chain connects TRBV7-2 to TRBJ2-3; tentatively, D is TRBD1 (6 bases). The CDR3 contains 15 residues. The germline V gene has CDR1 SGHTA and CDR2 FQGNSA. With 5 bases removed from V and 4 bases from J, the gap between germline ends came to 16 bases. The CDR3, as DNA: TGTGCCAGCAGCACGTGGGCCGCAGGGGCAGATACGCAGTATTTT. Translated: CASSTWAAGADTQYF.

The chain employs TRBV11-3 and TRBJ2-1, with 9 bases fitting TRBD2. There are 16 residues in the CDR3. The V segment lost 5 bases and the J segment 3 bases; nucleotides outside the gene matches: 8. The V gene's germline CDR1 is SGHNT and CDR2 YENEEA. The CDR3 DNA is TGTGCCAGCAGCCCTAGGGCTAGCGGGGTCTACAATGAGCAGTTCTTC. It yields the protein CASSPRASGVYNEQFF.

This clone came up a few times. The chain joins TRBV19 to TRBJ2-1; D perhaps matches TRBD2 (6 bases). V gave up 5 bases and J gave up 4 bases, with 15 bases separating them. The CDR3 runs 15 residues. Germline V gives CDR1 LNHDA, CDR2 SQIVND (reference sequence). As DNA, the CDR3 is TGTGCCAGTAGTCTAGGGGTAGGAGGGTACAATGAGCAGTTCTTC. This translates into CASSLGVGGYNEQFF.

In its sample, this clone was seen a few times. The rearrangement uses TRBV7-2 and TRBJ2-3, with 12 nucleotides matching TRBD2. The germline gives CDR1 SGHTA, CDR2 FQGNSA. The CDR3 has 15 residues. V gave up 5 bases and J gave up 6 bases; unmatched junction bases: 6. CDR3 protein: CASSPSGRAGDTQYF. The CDR3, as DNA: TGTGCCAGCAGCCCTAGCGGGAGGGCCGGGGATACGCAGTATTTT.

This clone was counted between two and nine times. The chain is built from TRBV4-2 and TRBJ2-1, with D possibly matching TRBD2 (5 bases). This CDR3 has 15 residues. Germline lookup yields CDR1 LGHNA and CDR2 YNFKEQ. The V and J ends lost 0 bases and 0 bases respectively, with 6 bases between them. In DNA form, the CDR3 reads TGTGCCAGCAGCCAAGACCTAGCCTCCTACAATGAGCAGTTCTTC. This translates into CASSQDLASYNEQFF.

The CDR3 nucleotides are TGTGCCAGTAATCGGCAACAACAGGGGGAGCAGTTCTTC. This codes for CASNRQQQGEQFF. V and J are TRBV19 and TRBJ2-1; TRBD1 aligns across 7 bases. Germline values: CDR1 LNHDA, CDR2 SQIVND (reference sequence). Unmatched junction bases numbered 10, after V lost 7 bases and J lost 10 bases. This CDR3 region has 13 residues.

This clone was counted a few times. V usage is TRBV6-4 and J usage is TRBJ2-2; TRBD2 agrees at 10 bases. The V and J ends lost 6 bases and 4 bases, in that order; junction bases with no gene match: 2. In germline, CDR1 is MRHNA, CDR2 SNTAGT. This CDR3 contains 14 residues. The CDR3 DNA is TGTGCCAGCAGACGACTAGCGGGCACCGGGGAGCTGTTTTTT. As protein: CASRRLAGTGELFF.

This clone was seen a handful of times. This chain uses TRBV18 with TRBJ1-1, with 7 bases identical to TRBD1. The germline V gene encodes CDR1 KGHSH and CDR2 LQKENI. The CDR3 runs to 16 residues. V was clipped by 2 bases and J by 1 base; unmatched bases: 7. CDR3 in DNA: TGTGCCAGCTCACCAGGGACCGGGACAGCGAACACTGAAGCTTTCTTT. It encodes CASSPGTGTANTEAFF.

V is TRBV11-2 and J is TRBJ2-7; D unclear. CDR1 SGHAT and CDR2 FQNNGV come from the germline V gene. The V and J ends lost 2 bases and 6 bases respectively, with 5 bases between them. The CDR3 has 11 residues. The CDR3 nucleotides are TGTGCCAGCAGCTTAATGAGCGAGCAGTACTTC. Translated: CASSLMSEQYF.

There are a few counts of this clone. The chain joins TRBV6-1 to TRBJ2-5, with TRBD1 identical over 7 bases. The J segment lost 4 bases and the V segment lost 4 bases, leaving 6 bases of the junction unmatched. Germline CDR1 and CDR2: MNHNS and SASEGT. This CDR3 is 14 amino acids long. In DNA, the CDR3 is TGTGCCAGCAGTGCGGACAGGAGGAGAGAGACCCAGTACTTC. Amino acid sequence: CASSADRRRETQYF.